This entry is about one TCR beta chain. A primer in the constant region served to generate TCR beta cDNA from roughly 450 ng of total RNA. Library construction for TCR beta comprised three nested multiplex PCR rounds performed with slightly modified ARM-PCR. Primers for the first two PCR rounds were TRBV1-TRBV30 forward primers and a C-beta reverse primer (roughly 10 cycles per round). Each CDR3 protein gets one entry after TCRdb re-called the multiplex PCR reads with MiXCR. The sample has tens of thousands of distinct CDR3 sequences, around 80% seen once. The CDR3 has 13 amino acids. Germline CDR1 is MNHEY and CDR2 is SVGAGI. The data derive from a study of tumor-infiltrating lymphocytes in primary liver carcinoma. Co-extracted RNA and DNA came from roughly 20-30 mg of unsorted bulk tissue.

This TCR was recovered from a woman aged 25 to 39 with primary liver carcinoma and hepatitis B virus infection. Sequences were obtained from tumor-adjacent normal liver tissue. J is TRBJ2-3 and V is TRBV6-5; D is uncertain. In DNA form, the CDR3 reads TGTTCCATCAGCCCCCGACCCGCAGATACGCAGTATTTT. Amino acids: CSISPRPADTQYF.